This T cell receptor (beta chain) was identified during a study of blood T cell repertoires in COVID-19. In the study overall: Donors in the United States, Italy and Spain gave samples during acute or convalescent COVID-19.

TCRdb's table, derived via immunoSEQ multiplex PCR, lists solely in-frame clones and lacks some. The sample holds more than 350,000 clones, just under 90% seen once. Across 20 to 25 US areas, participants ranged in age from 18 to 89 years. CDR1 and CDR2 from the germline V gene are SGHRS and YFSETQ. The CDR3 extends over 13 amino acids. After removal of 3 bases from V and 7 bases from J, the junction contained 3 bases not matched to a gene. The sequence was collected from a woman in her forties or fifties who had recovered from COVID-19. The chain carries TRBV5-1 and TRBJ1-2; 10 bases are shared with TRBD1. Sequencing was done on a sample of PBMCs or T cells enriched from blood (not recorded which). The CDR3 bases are TGCGCCAGCAGCTCGACAGGGGGCTCTGGCTACACCTTC. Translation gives CASSSTGGSGYTF.